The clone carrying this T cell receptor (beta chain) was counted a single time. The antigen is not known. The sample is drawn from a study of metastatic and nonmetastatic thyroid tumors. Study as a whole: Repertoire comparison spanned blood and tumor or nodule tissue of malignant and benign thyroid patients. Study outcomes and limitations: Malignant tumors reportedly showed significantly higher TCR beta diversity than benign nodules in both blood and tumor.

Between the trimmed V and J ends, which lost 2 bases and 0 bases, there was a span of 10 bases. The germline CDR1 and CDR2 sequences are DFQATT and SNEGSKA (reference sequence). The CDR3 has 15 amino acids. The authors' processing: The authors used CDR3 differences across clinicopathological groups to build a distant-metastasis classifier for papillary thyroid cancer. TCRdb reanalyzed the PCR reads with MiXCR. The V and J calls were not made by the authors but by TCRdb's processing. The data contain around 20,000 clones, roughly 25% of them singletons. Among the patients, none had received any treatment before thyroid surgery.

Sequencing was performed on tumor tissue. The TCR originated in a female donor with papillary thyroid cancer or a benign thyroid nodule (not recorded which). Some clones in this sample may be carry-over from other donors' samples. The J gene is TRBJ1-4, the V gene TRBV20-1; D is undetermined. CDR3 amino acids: CSARSGFATNEKLFF. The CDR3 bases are TGCAGTGCTAGAAGTGGATTTGCAACTAATGAAAAACTGTTTTTT.